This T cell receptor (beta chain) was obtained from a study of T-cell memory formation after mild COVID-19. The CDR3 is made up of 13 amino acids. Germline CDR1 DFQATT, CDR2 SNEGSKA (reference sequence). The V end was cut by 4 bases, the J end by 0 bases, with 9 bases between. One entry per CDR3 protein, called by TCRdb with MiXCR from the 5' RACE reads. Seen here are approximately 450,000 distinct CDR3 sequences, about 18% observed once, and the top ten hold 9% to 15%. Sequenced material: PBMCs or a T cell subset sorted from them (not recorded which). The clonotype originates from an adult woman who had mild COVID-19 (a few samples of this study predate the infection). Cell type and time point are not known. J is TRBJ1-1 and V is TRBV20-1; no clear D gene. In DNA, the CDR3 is TGCAGTGCTACCCTTCAGGTGAACACTGAAGCTTTCTTT. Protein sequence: CSATLQVNTEAFF.